Listed here are 30 T cell receptor beta chains from one sample, sequenced in a study of cytomegalovirus exposure and HLA in healthy donors. Both 60 Vbeta primers and 13 Jbeta primers went into the PCR. The repertoire was sequenced with immunoSEQ multiplex PCR; TCRdb's copy has only in-frame clones and lacks some. The data show 130,000 to 150,000 clones, 55% to 80% seen once. The source material was PBMCs. These receptors came from a woman between 40 and 55 years old in good health and CMV-seronegative.

The J gene is TRBJ1-2, the V gene TRBV7-2; D gene ambiguous. This CDR3 is 13 amino acids long. Germline CDR1 is SGHTA and CDR2 is FQGNSA. Trimming cost V 5 bases and J 6 bases, with 13 bases left between them. CDR3 residues: CASSRYGSDGYTF. The DNA for the CDR3 is TGTGCCAGCAGCCGGTACGGGTCCGATGGCTACACCTTC.

This clone was picked up one time. CDR3 sequence (DNA): TGCAGCGTTGACCGGCGTAGGGACACCGGGACACACGATGGCTACACCTTC. This sequence encodes CSVDRRRDTGTHDGYTF. The chain recombines TRBV29-1 with TRBJ1-2, with a weak D call TRBD1 (6 bases). This CDR3 is built from 17 residues. Germline CDR1 reads SQVTM; CDR2 reads ANQGSEA. V was shortened by 3 bases and J by 6 bases, with 26 bases between the two germline ends. The whole variable domain, filled in from reference TRBV29-1 and TRBJ1-2, reads SAVISQKPSRDICQRGTSLTIQCQVDSQVTMMFWYRQQPGQSLTLIATANQGSEATYESGFVIDKFPISRPNLTFSTLTVSNMSPEDSSIYLCSVDRRRDTGTHDGYTFGSGTRLTVV.

J is TRBJ2-3 and V is TRBV2, with 10 bases that match TRBD2. The trim removed 7 bases at V and 3 bases at J, leaving 4 bases unmatched. The CDR3 runs to 14 residues. Germline-derived CDR1 and CDR2 are SNHLY and FYNNEI. CDR3 region: CASKSSGGTDTQYF. For the CDR3, the DNA is TGTGCCAGCAAATCTAGCGGGGGAACAGATACGCAGTATTTT.

The V call is TRBV19, the J call TRBJ2-1; TRBD2 agrees at 8 bases. The CDR3 sequence is 16 residues long. Losses at the gene ends were 5 bases for V and 8 bases for J; bases not matched to a gene: 14. CDR1 is LNHDA and CDR2 is SQIVND in the germline V gene (reference sequence). CDR3 amino acids: CASSDSWSGGGDEQFF. CDR3 nucleotide sequence: TGTGCCAGTAGTGACTCTTGGAGCGGGGGAGGCGATGAGCAGTTCTTC.

The CDR3: CASSQDSSSLGTDTQYF. CDR3 nucleotide sequence: TGCGCCAGCAGCCAAGATTCGTCTAGCTTGGGCACAGATACGCAGTATTTT. This chain connects TRBV4-1 to TRBJ2-3; possibly TRBD2 for D (5 bases). Germline CDR1 is MGHRA and CDR2 is YSYEKL. This CDR3 has 17 amino acids. With 0 bases removed from V and 1 base from J, the gap between germline ends came to 14 bases.

This sequence joins TRBV5-1 and TRBJ2-7, with 8 bases matching TRBD1. The CDR3 runs 14 residues. Trimming cost V 0 bases and J 4 bases; bases outside gene matches: 3. Per the germline V gene, CDR1 is SGHRS and CDR2 is YFSETQ. The CDR3 coding sequence is TGCGCCAGCAGCTTGGCACAGGGGGAATACGAGCAGTACTTC. Amino acid sequence: CASSLAQGEYEQYF.

This chain connects TRBV4-1 to TRBJ2-3; D is perhaps TRBD2 (6 bases). With 4 bases removed from V and 4 bases from J, the gap between germline ends came to 12 bases. The CDR3 loop spans 14 amino acids. Germline-derived CDR1 and CDR2 are MGHRA and YSYEKL. CDR3 DNA sequence: TGCGCCAGCAGCCTAAGAAGCGGGCCAGATACGCAGTATTTT. Translating gives CASSLRSGPDTQYF.

The chain recombines TRBV6-1 with TRBJ1-2; a weak D match, TRBD1 (5 bases). V lost 2 bases and J 4 bases, leaving 11 bases between the germline ends. This CDR3 contains 14 residues. Germline V CDR1 and CDR2: MNHNS, SASEGT. DNA for the CDR3: TGTGCCAGCAGTGAATCCAGGGTAGGCTATGGCTACACCTTC. This translates into CASSESRVGYGYTF.

The CDR3 is CASSLAGGVSYNEQFF. In DNA form, the CDR3 reads TGTGCCAGCAGCCTAGCGGGGGGGGTATCCTACAATGAGCAGTTCTTC. The genes are TRBV5-4 and TRBJ2-1; 12 positions agree with TRBD2. This CDR3 contains 16 residues. V dropped 4 bases and J dropped 1; count of bases not matched to a gene: 3. CDR1 and CDR2 from the germline V gene are SGHNT and YYREEE (reference sequence).

As concerns this clone: A junction end diverges from the germline sequence, so it may reflect a read error. V and J are TRBV13 and TRBJ1-1, with TRBD1 as a possible D gene (6 bases). Germline V CDR1 and CDR2: PRHDT, FYEKMQ (reference sequence). The CDR3 sequence is 12 residues long. The CDR3 bases are TGTGTCAGCAGCTTACAGGGAACTGAAGCTTTCTTT. Its translation: CVSSLQGTEAFF.

This chain connects TRBV13 to TRBJ2-5; D might be TRBD2 (7 bases). CDR1 PRHDT and CDR2 FYEKMQ come from the germline V gene (reference sequence). The CDR3 has 18 amino acids. Trimming cost V 4 bases and J 0 bases, with 21 bases left between them. The CDR3: CASSSRALGGPDQETQYF. CDR3 bases: TGTGCCAGCAGCTCGAGGGCTTTGGGGGGGCCGGACCAAGAGACCCAGTACTTC.

J is TRBJ1-5 and V is TRBV7-2; possibly TRBD1 for D (5 bases). The CDR3 has 17 residues. The germline V and J ends were trimmed by 0 bases and 5 bases, with 17 bases remaining between them. The germline gives CDR1 SGHTA, CDR2 FQGNSA. This CDR3 reads CASSLAPGRETYQPQHF. CDR3 bases: TGTGCCAGCAGCTTAGCCCCGGGACGGGAGACCTATCAGCCCCAGCATTTT.

This clone was picked up one time. The V gene is TRBV4-1, the J gene TRBJ1-1; TRBD1 aligns across 7 bases. After removal of 4 bases from V and 3 bases from J, the junction contained 8 bases not matched to a gene. Germline V CDR1 and CDR2: MGHRA, YSYEKL. This CDR3 comprises 15 residues. The CDR3 spells CASSRLDREDTEAFF. CDR3 sequence (DNA): TGCGCCAGCAGCCGTCTCGACAGGGAGGACACTGAAGCTTTCTTT.

This chain connects TRBV7-2 to TRBJ2-2; 9 bases are shared with TRBD1. The CDR3 contains 16 residues. Germline assignment: CDR1 SGHTA and CDR2 FQGNSA. Trimming at V came to 2 bases and at J to 6 bases, leaving 7 bases not matched to a gene. CDR3 region: CASSLLGTGYAGELFF. CDR3 sequence (DNA): TGTGCCAGCAGCTTATTAGGGACAGGGTACGCCGGGGAGCTGTTTTTT.

This CDR3 is CASSLAGGLNTEAFF. The CDR3 DNA sequence: TGTGCCAGCAGCTTGGCGGGGGGGCTGAACACTGAAGCTTTCTTT. The chain uses TRBV5-6 and TRBJ1-1; tentatively, D is TRBD1 (6 bases). Looked up from germline, CDR1 is SGHDT and CDR2 is YYEEEE. Trimming pared 0 bases from V and 0 bases from J, leaving 9 bases between. The CDR3 has 15 residues.

This chain connects TRBV9 to TRBJ2-3, with a weak D call TRBD2 (6 bases). This CDR3 comprises 15 residues. The ends were cut back, 2 bases at V and 1 base at J, with 11 bases in the middle. The germline CDR1 and CDR2 sequences are SGDLS and YYNGEE. The CDR3 DNA reads as TGTGCCAGCAGCGTTGTCGCGGGGCGCACAGATACGCAGTATTTT. Translating gives CASSVVAGRTDTQYF.

The sample holds one count of this clone. The rearrangement links TRBV5-1 to TRBJ2-7; D is undetermined. Germline V gene lookup returns CDR1 SGHRS and CDR2 YFSETQ. The CDR3 is made up of 14 amino acids. The V end lost 1 base, the J end lost 3 bases, and 11 bases lay between the germline ends. CDR3 residues: CASSLFGSDYEQYF. CDR3 nucleotide sequence: TGCGCCAGCAGCTTGTTTGGCAGCGACTACGAGCAGTACTTC.

The chain employs TRBV5-6 and TRBJ1-6, with D maybe TRBD1 (5 bases). There are 15 residues in the CDR3. The germline V gene has CDR1 SGHDT and CDR2 YYEEEE. Trimming took 2 bases from V and 7 from J, leaving 13 bases between them. The CDR3 loop is CASSFGGVGNSPLHF. Here the CDR3 DNA reads TGTGCCAGCAGCTTCGGAGGGGTAGGAAATTCACCCCTCCACTTT.

The chain combines TRBV7-2 with TRBJ1-4, with a tentative D call TRBD1 (5 bases). The V gene lost 5 bases and the J gene lost 8 bases, with 12 bases spanning the gap. CDR1 and CDR2 from the germline V gene are SGHTA and FQGNSA. The CDR3 contains 13 residues. In DNA, the CDR3 is TGTGCCAGCAGCCCAGGGTTCGGGGAAAAACTGTTTTTT. It yields the protein CASSPGFGEKLFF.

This chain links TRBV5-1 with TRBJ1-6; maybe TRBD1 (5 bases). The CDR3 is 16 residues long. Deletions cut 0 bases from V and 8 bases from J, with 15 bases between. The germline V gene has CDR1 SGHRS and CDR2 YFSETQ. The CDR3, as DNA: TGCGCCAGCAGCTTGGAGTTGCGACAGAATTATTCACCCCTCCACTTT. Its protein is CASSLELRQNYSPLHF.

V usage is TRBV5-1 and J usage is TRBJ1-2, with D hard to call. The CDR3 runs to 16 residues. Trimming cost V 0 bases and J 2 bases, with 14 bases left between them. CDR1 is SGHRS and CDR2 is YFSETQ in the germline V gene. CDR3 loop: CASSLVSGGFNYGYTF. DNA of the CDR3: TGCGCCAGCAGCTTGGTCTCCGGAGGCTTCAACTATGGCTACACCTTC.

V and J are TRBV7-2 and TRBJ2-3, with TRBD2 identical over 10 bases. J lost 4 bases, V lost 3 bases, and 4 bases had no gene match. CDR3 size: 15 residues. The germline CDR1 and CDR2 sequences are SGHTA and FQGNSA. The CDR3 nucleotides read TGTGCCAGCAGCTTCGGGCTAGCGGGGGCAGATACGCAGTATTTT. Protein product: CASSFGLAGADTQYF.

The chain is built from TRBV7-2 and TRBJ2-1; 9 nucleotides line up with TRBD1. In germline, CDR1 is SGHTA, CDR2 FQGNSA. The CDR3 length is 15 residues. V lost 5 bases to trimming and J lost 2 bases; unmatched junction nucleotides: 4. Written as DNA, the CDR3 is TGTGCCAGCAGCGGCCGGGACAGGGCCTACAATGAGCAGTTCTTC. Protein sequence: CASSGRDRAYNEQFF.

J is TRBJ1-2 and V is TRBV2; D not resolved. The ends were cut back, 6 bases at V and 7 bases at J, with 9 bases in the middle. The CDR3 has 11 residues. Per germline, CDR1 SNHLY and CDR2 FYNNEI. CDR3 protein: CASSVSGGYTF. The CDR3 nucleotides read TGTGCCAGCAGCGTGTCCGGTGGCTACACCTTC. The full variable domain, its missing parts supplied by reference TRBV2 and TRBJ1-2, is EPEVTQTPSHQVTQMGQEVILRCVPISNHLYFYWYRQILGQKVEFLVSFYNNEISEKSEIFDDQFSVERPDGSNFTLKIRSTKLEDSAMYFCASSVSGGYTFGSGTRLTVV.

This clone was observed a few times. The chain carries TRBV10-3 and TRBJ2-5; 11 bases match TRBD2. This CDR3 spans 19 amino acids. CDR1 ENHRY and CDR2 SYGVKD come from the germline V gene. J lost 3 bases, V lost 2 bases, and 14 bases had no gene match. CDR3 loop: CAISERLAGGRLGEETQYF. CDR3 bases: TGTGCCATCAGTGAGCGGCTAGCGGGGGGCCGGTTAGGGGAAGAGACCCAGTACTTC.

The chain couples TRBV28 to TRBJ1-5, with TRBD1 identical over 7 bases. Germline CDR1 and CDR2: MDHEN and SYDVKM. The CDR3 spans 14 residues. After removal of 4 bases from V and 0 bases from J, the junction contained 0 bases not matched to a gene. The CDR3 nucleotides are TGTGCCAGCAGTTCAGGGGGTAGCAATCAGCCCCAGCATTTT. Its translation: CASSSGGSNQPQHF. The complete variable domain, with remaining parts taken from reference TRBV28 and TRBJ1-5, reads DVKVTQSSRYLVKRTGEKVFLECVQDMDHENMFWYRQDPGLGLRLIYFSYDVKMKEKGDIPEGYSVSREKKERFSLILESASTNQTSMYLCASSSGGSNQPQHFGDGTRLSIL.

The V gene is TRBV2, the J gene TRBJ1-2; 8 bases agree with TRBD1. The CDR3 totals 12 residues. Germline assignment: CDR1 SNHLY and CDR2 FYNNEI. With 6 bases clipped from V and 6 bases from J, the junction kept 3 bases outside the gene matches. CDR3 DNA sequence: TGTGCCAGCAGGGCAGGGGGCGATGGCTACACCTTC. This encodes CASRAGGDGYTF.

As DNA, the CDR3 is TGTGCCAGCAGCTTGGGCCTCAACGGGGATACGCAGTATTTT. Translation gives CASSLGLNGDTQYF. The chain links TRBV5-8 to TRBJ2-3; D is unresolved. V lost 0 bases to trimming and J lost 6 bases, with 11 bases between them. The CDR3 covers 14 residues. Germline CDR1 SGHTS, CDR2 YDEGEE.

This rearrangement joins TRBV2 to TRBJ1-1; D remains unclear. The germline V gene encodes CDR1 SNHLY and CDR2 FYNNEI. The CDR3 contains 15 residues. Trimming pared 8 bases from V and 0 bases from J, leaving 16 bases between. In DNA, the CDR3 is TGTGCCAGCGCGTGGGAGGGAGTGGTGAACACTGAAGCTTTCTTT. Translating it yields CASAWEGVVNTEAFF.

The chain combines TRBV11-2 with TRBJ2-4, with 9 bases identical to TRBD1. The CDR3 is 14 amino acids. Germline-derived CDR1 and CDR2 are SGHAT and FQNNGV. J gave up 4 bases and V 5 bases, and 3 bases lay outside the gene matches. The CDR3 protein is CASSPGTGKNIQYF. Here the CDR3 DNA reads TGTGCCAGCAGCCCGGGGACAGGGAAAAACATTCAGTACTTC.